Following are 20 T cell receptor beta chains from one sample sequenced in a study of blood T cells in healthy people across ages. A J-beta primer mix and a sample-barcoded 5' primer were used in a second PCR of about 7 to 11 cycles. One entry per CDR3 protein results from TCRdb running MiXCR on the 5' RACE reads. Here the sample spans about 720,000 distinct CDR3 sequences, 20% to 25% being singletons. Separately, the same data were catalogued under a study of T cells of mothers and their children.

Sequencing input: blood. These TCRs come from a boy younger than 18 in good health.

The chain is built from TRBV27 and TRBJ2-7; 7 bases are shared with TRBD1. Germline values: CDR1 MNHEY, CDR2 SMNVEV (reference sequence). This CDR3 is built from 14 residues. The V and J ends lost 3 bases and 3 bases, in that order; junction bases with no gene match: 5. This CDR3 reads CASSFGTAFYEQYF. CDR3 nucleotide sequence: TGTGCCAGCAGTTTCGGGACAGCCTTCTACGAGCAGTACTTC.

This sequence joins TRBV5-1 and TRBJ1-2, with TRBD1 as a possible D gene (5 bases). CDR1 is SGHRS, CDR2 YFSETQ, per germline. This CDR3 spans 14 amino acids. V lost 0 bases to trimming and J lost 9 bases, with 15 bases between them. The CDR3 loop is CASSLVKGGGSYTF. The DNA for the CDR3 is TGCGCCAGCAGCTTGGTGAAGGGCGGGGGTAGCTACACCTTC.

This clonotype was seen a few times. The chain combines TRBV6-2 or TRBV6-3 with TRBJ2-6; 8 bases are a match to TRBD2. Losses at the gene ends were 7 bases for V and 1 base for J; bases not matched to a gene: 6. Germline V CDR1 and CDR2: MNHEY, SVGEGT. The CDR3 is 16 amino acids. For the CDR3, the DNA is TGTGCCAGCACGGGGGGGACCCTATCTGGGGCCAACGTCCTGACTTTC. The encoded protein is CASTGGTLSGANVLTF.

This clonotype was seen a handful of times. The V gene is TRBV4-3, the J gene TRBJ2-1; perhaps D is TRBD1 or TRBD2 (5 bases each). In germline, CDR1 is LGHNA, CDR2 YSLEER. The ends were cut back, 1 base at V and 7 bases at J, with 8 bases in the middle. The CDR3 totals 13 residues. The CDR3 DNA reads TGCGCCAGCAGCCAAGGTGGGGGAAATGAGCAGTTCTTC. Residues: CASSQGGGNEQFF.

The chain combines TRBV28 with TRBJ1-4; no clear D gene. Germline CDR1 and CDR2: MDHEN and SYDVKM. The CDR3 runs to 13 residues. Trimming left V 6 bases short and J 7 bases short, with 12 bases between. The CDR3 DNA sequence: TGTGCCAGCAGGCCAGGAAGTAGTGAAAAACTGTTTTTT. Protein product: CASRPGSSEKLFF.

This clonotype was recorded a few times. Compared with germline, one end of the junction differs, possibly owing to a read error. This rearrangement joins TRBV18 to TRBJ2-5; 7 bases align to TRBD2. Gene TRBJ2-1 matches the end of the DNA better, so the J call may be wrong. CDR3 length: 15 residues. Germline V CDR1 and CDR2: KGHSH, LQKENI. CDR3 DNA sequence: TGTGCCAGCTCACCAGCGGGAGTCAGGAACAATGTGCAGTTCTTC. Translated: CASSPAGVRNNVQFF.

The CDR3 DNA is TGTGCCAGCAGCGTCGCCCTGGAAAAACTGTTTTTT. The encoded protein is CASSVALEKLFF. The rearrangement joins TRBV11-2 to TRBJ1-4; no clear D. The CDR3 sequence is 12 residues long. The V end lost 5 bases, the J end lost 8 bases, and 9 bases lay between the germline ends. Germline values: CDR1 SGHAT, CDR2 FQNNGV. The whole variable domain, remainder taken from reference TRBV11-2 and TRBJ1-4, is EAGVAQSPRYKIIEKRQSVAFWCNPISGHATLYWYQQILGQGPKLLIQFQNNGVVDDSQLPKDRFSAERLKGVDSTLKIQPAKLEDSAVYLCASSVALEKLFFGSGTQLSVL.

The J gene is TRBJ2-3, the V gene TRBV21-1; the table's D call of TRBD2 was not tested on the DNA. TRBV21-1 is a documented pseudogene. The CDR3 covers 14 residues. The CDR3 protein is CASSKVKGRRAQYF. CDR3 coding DNA: TGTGCCAGCAGCAAAGTAAAGGGACGGAGGGCGCAGTATTTT.

This clonotype appeared a few times. V gene TRBV7-8 combines with J gene TRBJ2-7; 9 bases line up with TRBD1. The CDR3 consists of 14 residues. The J segment lost 4 bases and the V segment lost 2 bases, leaving 3 bases of the junction unmatched. Germline V gene lookup returns CDR1 SGHVS and CDR2 FQNEAQ. CDR3 in DNA: TGTGCCAGCAGCTTAATACAGGGGGCTTACGAGCAGTACTTC. Protein product: CASSLIQGAYEQYF.

This chain joins TRBV29-1 and TRBJ2-1; 7 nucleotides line up with TRBD2. The V gene's germline CDR1 is SQVTM and CDR2 ANQGSEA. V shed 7 bases and J 0 bases; nucleotides not matched to a gene: 3. The CDR3 length is 13 residues. CDR3 bases: TGCAGCGGGCTAGCGGTCTCCTACAATGAGCAGTTCTTC. Translating it yields CSGLAVSYNEQFF.

This chain connects TRBV28 to TRBJ2-7; TRBD1 matches at 9 bases. In germline, CDR1 is MDHEN, CDR2 SYDVKM. After removal of 6 bases from V and 0 bases from J, the junction contained 6 bases not matched to a gene. The length of the CDR3 is 15 residues. The CDR3 spells CASRGTDRGSYEQYF. The CDR3 coding sequence is TGTGCCAGCAGGGGAACGGACAGGGGCTCCTACGAGCAGTACTTC.

This clonotype was seen only a few times. The V gene is TRBV29-1, the J gene TRBJ2-5; D is possibly TRBD1 (6 bases). Germline loops: CDR1 SQVTM, CDR2 ANQGSEA. The CDR3 is 14 residues long. Trimming left V 7 bases short and J 4 bases short, with 19 bases between. CDR3 sequence: CSATRPGDGETQYF. In nucleotides, the CDR3 is TGCAGCGCAACGCGCCCAGGGGACGGAGAGACCCAGTACTTC.

This chain uses TRBV3-1 with TRBJ2-5; 8 bases are shared with TRBD1. The CDR3 contains 17 residues. CDR1 LGHDT and CDR2 YNNKEL come from the germline V gene (reference sequence). V shed 4 bases, J shed 1 base, and the junction held 11 bases outside the gene matches. The CDR3 sequence: CASSPDPWTGSQETQYF. The CDR3 DNA reads as TGTGCCAGCAGCCCAGACCCCTGGACAGGGAGCCAAGAGACCCAGTACTTC.

This chain joins TRBV6-5 and TRBJ2-7; D may be TRBD1 (6 bases). This CDR3 spans 14 amino acids. Trimming took off 0 bases at V and 2 bases at J, with 8 bases between the two ends. Germline CDR1 and CDR2: MNHEY and SVGAGI. DNA of the CDR3: TGTGCCAGCAGTTACTCGGCAGGGGCCTACGAGCAGTACTTC. Translating gives CASSYSAGAYEQYF.

The V call is TRBV20-1, the J call TRBJ2-1; D gene ambiguous. The germline V gene has CDR1 DFQATT and CDR2 SNEGSKA (reference sequence). Trimming stripped 5 bases from V and 4 bases from J, with 12 bases between. CDR3 length: 13 amino acids. CDR3 in amino acids: CSAPQLSYNEQFF. Written as DNA, the CDR3 is TGCAGTGCTCCTCAGTTAAGTTACAATGAGCAGTTCTTC.

In its sample, this clonotype was seen a few times. The CDR3 here is CASSAGHSRKDEQFF. CDR3 sequence (DNA): TGTGCCAGCAGCGCGGGACACTCTCGGAAGGATGAGCAGTTCTTC. The V and J genes are TRBV9 and TRBJ2-1, with D perhaps matching TRBD1 (6 bases). CDR1 is SGDLS, CDR2 YYNGEE, per germline. V lost 3 bases, J lost 8 bases, and 18 bases lay in between. The CDR3 length is 15 residues.

The table lists this clonotype with a few counts. This sequence joins TRBV12-3 or TRBV12-4 and TRBJ2-4, with a possible D match to TRBD1 (5 bases). CDR3 length: 15 amino acids. The V and J ends lost 3 bases and 2 bases respectively, with 11 bases between them. In DNA, the CDR3 is TGTGCCAGCAGTTTCCAGACAGAGTCCAAAAACATTCAGTACTTC. Protein: CASSFQTESKNIQYF.

The chain links TRBV20-1 to TRBJ2-5; TRBD2 might be the D (5 bases). The CDR3 is 16 amino acids. With 0 bases removed from V and 4 bases from J, the gap between germline ends came to 18 bases. Germline V CDR1 and CDR2: DFQATT, SNEGSKA (reference sequence). CDR3 nucleotide sequence: TGCAGTGCTAGAGATTCCCTAGCTCCGGGCCGAGAGACCCAGTACTTC. Encoded protein: CSARDSLAPGRETQYF.

CDR3 DNA sequence: TGTGCCACCGGGACTAGCGGGAGCGTTAACCCCTACGAGCAGTACTTC. It is translated as CATGTSGSVNPYEQYF. The V and J genes are TRBV6-2 or TRBV6-3 and TRBJ2-5; 14 positions agree with TRBD2. Near its end, the DNA agrees better with TRBJ2-7, so the J call may be wrong. Germline CDR1 MNHEY, CDR2 SVGEGT. This CDR3 has 16 residues.

J is TRBJ2-1 and V is TRBV7-3, with TRBD2 matching 16 bases. V lost 5 bases and J lost 5; bases outside the gene matches: 12. The CDR3 totals 19 residues. Per the germline V gene, CDR1 is SGHTA and CDR2 is FQGTGA. The CDR3 spells CASSLWGAGLAGGHNEQFF. In DNA form, the CDR3 reads TGTGCCAGCAGCCTATGGGGCGCGGGACTAGCGGGGGGGCACAATGAGCAGTTCTTC.